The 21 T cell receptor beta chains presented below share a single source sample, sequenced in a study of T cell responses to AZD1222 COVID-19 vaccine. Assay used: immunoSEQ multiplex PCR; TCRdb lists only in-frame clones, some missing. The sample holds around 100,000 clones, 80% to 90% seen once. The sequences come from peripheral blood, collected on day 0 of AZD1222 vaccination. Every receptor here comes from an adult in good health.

This chain's CDR3 is CASSPGTGDEKLFF. CDR3 in DNA: TGCGCCAGCAGCCCCGGGACAGGGGATGAAAAACTGTTTTTT. The chain combines TRBV5-1 with TRBJ1-4; TRBD1 agrees at 10 bases. Germline V gives CDR1 SGHRS, CDR2 YFSETQ. This CDR3 spans 14 amino acids. The trim removed 4 bases at V and 6 bases at J, leaving 3 bases unmatched.

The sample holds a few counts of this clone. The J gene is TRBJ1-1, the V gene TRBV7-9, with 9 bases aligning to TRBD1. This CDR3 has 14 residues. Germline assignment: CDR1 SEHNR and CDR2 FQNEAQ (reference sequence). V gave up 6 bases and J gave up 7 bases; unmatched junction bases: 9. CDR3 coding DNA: TGTGCCAGCAGGTCGTACAGGGGGCCTAATGAAGCTTTCTTT. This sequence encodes CASRSYRGPNEAFF.

CDR3 bases: TGTGCCAGTAGTACGGTGACATTGAGCTATCAGCCCCAGCATTTT. This sequence encodes CASSTVTLSYQPQHF. The J gene is TRBJ1-5, the V gene TRBV19; D is uncertain. The CDR3 length is 15 residues. Germline CDR1 LNHDA, CDR2 SQIVND (reference sequence). Trimming left V 4 bases short and J 5 bases short, with 15 bases between.

Here the CDR3 DNA reads TGTGCCAGCAGCTTGGGCGGGGGGAGTGATGGCTACACCTTC. Protein sequence: CASSLGGGSDGYTF. The chain carries TRBV5-5 and TRBJ1-2, with a possible D match to TRBD1 (5 bases). This CDR3 has 14 residues. Germline CDR1 and CDR2: SGHKS and YYEKEE (reference sequence). Trimming shortened V by 0 bases and J by 6 bases, and 12 bases separated the two germline ends.

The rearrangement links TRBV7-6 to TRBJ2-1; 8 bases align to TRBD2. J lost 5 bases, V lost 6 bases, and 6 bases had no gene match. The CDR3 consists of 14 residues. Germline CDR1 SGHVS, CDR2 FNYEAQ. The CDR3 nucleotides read TGTGCCAGCAGTCCAACTAGCGGCCACAATGAGCAGTTCTTC. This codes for CASSPTSGHNEQFF.

In nucleotides, the CDR3 is TGTGCCAGCACCTCCTACGGCAGGGAGGAAGATACGCAGTATTTT. This translates into CASTSYGREEDTQYF. The chain employs TRBV7-9 and TRBJ2-3; D may be TRBD2 (6 bases). The CDR3 is 15 amino acids. Germline V gene sequence: CDR1 SEHNR, CDR2 FQNEAQ (reference sequence). V dropped 7 bases and J dropped 5 bases, with 19 bases sitting between them.

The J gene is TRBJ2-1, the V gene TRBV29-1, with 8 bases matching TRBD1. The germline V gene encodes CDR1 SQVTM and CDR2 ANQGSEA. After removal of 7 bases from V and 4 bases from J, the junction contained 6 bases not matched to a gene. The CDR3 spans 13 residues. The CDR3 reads CSGRDRSYNEQFF. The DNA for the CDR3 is TGCAGCGGGAGGGACAGGTCGTACAATGAGCAGTTCTTC.

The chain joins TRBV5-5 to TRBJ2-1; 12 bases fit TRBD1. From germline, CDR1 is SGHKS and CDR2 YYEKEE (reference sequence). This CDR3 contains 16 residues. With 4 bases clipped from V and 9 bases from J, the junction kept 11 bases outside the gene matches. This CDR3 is CASSTSRDRGQGEQFF. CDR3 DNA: TGTGCCAGCAGCACGAGCCGGGACAGGGGGCAGGGTGAGCAGTTCTTC.

The CDR3 loop is CASRGPGNTIYF. The CDR3 coding sequence is TGTGCCAGCCGGGGGCCTGGAAACACCATATATTTT. The rearrangement joins TRBV13 to TRBJ1-3; D perhaps matches TRBD1 (6 bases). V lost 8 bases and J lost 2, with 7 bases in between. CDR1 is PRHDT and CDR2 is FYEKMQ in the germline V gene (reference sequence). The CDR3 consists of 12 residues.

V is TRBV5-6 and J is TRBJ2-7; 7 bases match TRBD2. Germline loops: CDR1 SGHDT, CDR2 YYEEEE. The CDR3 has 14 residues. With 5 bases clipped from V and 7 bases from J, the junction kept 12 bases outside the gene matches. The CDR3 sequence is CASSSRTGAGEQYF. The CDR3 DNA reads TGTGCCAGCAGTTCCCGGACCGGAGCGGGGGAGCAGTACTTC.

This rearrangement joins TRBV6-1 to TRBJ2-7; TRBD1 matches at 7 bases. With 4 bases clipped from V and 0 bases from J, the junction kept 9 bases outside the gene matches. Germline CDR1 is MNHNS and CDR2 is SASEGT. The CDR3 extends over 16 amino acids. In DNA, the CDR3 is TGTGCCAGCAGTGTCCCGCAGGGGGTGGGCTCCTACGAGCAGTACTTC. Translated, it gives CASSVPQGVGSYEQYF.

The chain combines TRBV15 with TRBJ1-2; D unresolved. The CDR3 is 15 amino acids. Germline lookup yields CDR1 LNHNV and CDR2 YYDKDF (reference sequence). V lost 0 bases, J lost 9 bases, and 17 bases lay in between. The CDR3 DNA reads TGTGCCACCAGCAGAGATCTGGAGGGAGGGCGGAGCTACACCTTC. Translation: CATSRDLEGGRSYTF.

The CDR3: CASSLGRVNEKLFF. The CDR3 region has the DNA TGTGCCAGCAGCTTGGGCCGTGTTAATGAAAAACTGTTTTTT. The J gene is TRBJ1-4, the V gene TRBV5-6, with no clear D. The germline V and J ends were trimmed by 0 bases and 4 bases, with 7 bases remaining between them. Germline V lookup: CDR1 SGHDT, CDR2 YYEEEE. There are 14 residues in the CDR3.

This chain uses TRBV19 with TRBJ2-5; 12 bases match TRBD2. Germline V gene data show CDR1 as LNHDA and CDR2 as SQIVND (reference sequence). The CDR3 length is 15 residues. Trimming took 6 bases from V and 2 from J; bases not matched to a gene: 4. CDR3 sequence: CASSLLAGGQETQYF. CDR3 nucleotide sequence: TGTGCCAGTAGCCTACTAGCGGGGGGTCAAGAGACCCAGTACTTC.

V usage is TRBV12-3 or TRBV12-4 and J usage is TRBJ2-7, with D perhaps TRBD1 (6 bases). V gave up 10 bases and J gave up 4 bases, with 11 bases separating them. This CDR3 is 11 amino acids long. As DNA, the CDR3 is TGTGCCACATCCAGGGGTTACGAGCAGTACTTC. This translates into CATSRGYEQYF.

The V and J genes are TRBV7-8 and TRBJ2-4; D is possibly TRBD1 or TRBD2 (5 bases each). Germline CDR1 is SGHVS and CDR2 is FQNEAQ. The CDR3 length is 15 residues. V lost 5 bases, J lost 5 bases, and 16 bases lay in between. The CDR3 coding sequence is TGTGCCAGCAGCCAACTACTGGGACGAGAAAACATTCAGTACTTC. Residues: CASSQLLGRENIQYF.

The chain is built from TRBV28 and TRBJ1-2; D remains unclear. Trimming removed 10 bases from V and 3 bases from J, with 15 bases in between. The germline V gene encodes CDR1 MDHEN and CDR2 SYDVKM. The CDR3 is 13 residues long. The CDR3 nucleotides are TGTGCCACCACGCCGGGGTTCTACTATGGCTACACCTTC. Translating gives CATTPGFYYGYTF.

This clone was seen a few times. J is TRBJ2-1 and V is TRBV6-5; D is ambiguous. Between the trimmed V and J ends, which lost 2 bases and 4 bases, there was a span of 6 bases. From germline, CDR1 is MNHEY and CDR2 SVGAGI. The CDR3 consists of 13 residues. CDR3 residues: CASSYRRYNEQFF. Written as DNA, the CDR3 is TGTGCCAGCAGTTACCGCCGGTACAATGAGCAGTTCTTC.

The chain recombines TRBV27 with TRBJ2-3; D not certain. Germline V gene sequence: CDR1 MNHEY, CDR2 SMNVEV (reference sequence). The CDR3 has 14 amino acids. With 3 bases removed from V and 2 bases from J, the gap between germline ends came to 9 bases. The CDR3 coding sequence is TGTGCCAGCAGTTTGTTTGGTGCCACAGATACGCAGTATTTT. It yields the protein CASSLFGATDTQYF.

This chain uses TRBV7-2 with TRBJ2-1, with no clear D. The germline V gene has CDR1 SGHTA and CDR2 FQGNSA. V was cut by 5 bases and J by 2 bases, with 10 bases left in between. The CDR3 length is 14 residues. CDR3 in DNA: TGTGCCAGCAGCCTAAGTGGGGCCTACAATGAGCAGTTCTTC. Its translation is CASSLSGAYNEQFF.

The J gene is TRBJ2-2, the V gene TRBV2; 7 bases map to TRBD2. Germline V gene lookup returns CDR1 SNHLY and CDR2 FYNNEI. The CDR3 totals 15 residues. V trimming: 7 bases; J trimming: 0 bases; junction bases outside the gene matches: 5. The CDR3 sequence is CASTKSGANTGELFF. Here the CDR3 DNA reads TGTGCCAGCACCAAAAGCGGGGCGAACACCGGGGAGCTGTTTTTT.